The 22 T cell receptor beta chains below come from one sample, sequenced in a study of post-analysis software for immune sequencing data. Study findings and constraints: With TRBV5-6, TRBV5-1 and TRBV20-1 included, about five TRBV segments were more frequent in patients than in controls.

These receptors have no known antigen. Sequencing libraries made from TCR beta cDNA carried unique molecular identifiers. One entry per CDR3 protein, called by TCRdb with MiXCR from the PCR reads. The sample contains about 430,000 distinct CDR3 sequences, 30% to 45% of which appear only once. Sequenced sample: blood. The receptors shown here come from a girl aged 2-15 years with multiple sclerosis.

The chain joins TRBV28 to TRBJ2-3; TRBD1 agrees at 7 bases. The CDR3 is 15 amino acids. Germline-derived CDR1 and CDR2 are MDHEN and SYDVKM. V trimming: 1 base; J trimming: 4 bases; junction bases outside the gene matches: 5. The DNA for the CDR3 is TGTGCCAGCAGTTTATTTGAGGGGGCAGCAGATACGCAGTATTTT. Its protein product is CASSLFEGAADTQYF.

This chain links TRBV6-1 with TRBJ1-5; D uncertain. Germline assignment: CDR1 MNHNS and CDR2 SASEGT. The CDR3 is 14 amino acids. Trimming shortened V by 2 bases and J by 6 bases, and 11 bases separated the two germline ends. The CDR3 DNA sequence: TGTGCCAGCAGTGAATCTCGGTGGGGTCAGCCCCAGCATTTT. This gives the protein CASSESRWGQPQHF.

The chain carries TRBV29-1 and TRBJ1-1; perhaps TRBD1 as D (6 bases). Trimming took off 6 bases at V and 6 bases at J, with 11 bases between the two ends. Looked up from germline, CDR1 is SQVTM and CDR2 is ANQGSEA. CDR3 length: 11 residues. CDR3 bases: TGCAGCGTGGGGGACACGGCTGAAGCTTTCTTT. It specifies CSVGDTAEAFF. The full variable domain, in which reference TRBV29-1 and TRBJ1-1 provide the parts outside the CDR3, is SAVISQKPSRDICQRGTSLTIQCQVDSQVTMMFWYRQQPGQSLTLIATANQGSEATYESGFVIDKFPISRPNLTFSTLTVSNMSPEDSSIYLCSVGDTAEAFFGQGTRLTVV.

In this sample, this clonotype turned up a few times. Germline is not matched at one junction end, which may reflect a read error. The chain links TRBV7-3 to TRBJ2-3, with 8 nucleotides matching TRBD2. The CDR3 has 14 residues. Germline assignment: CDR1 SGHTA and CDR2 FQGTGA. In nucleotides, the CDR3 is TGTGCCAGCAGTCGCGGACTAGCCCTAGATGCGCAGTATTTT. Translated, it gives CASSRGLALDAQYF.

The chain couples TRBV5-1 to TRBJ2-3; D remains ambiguous. Germline V gene lookup returns CDR1 SGHRS and CDR2 YFSETQ. This CDR3 region has 12 residues. The V gene lost 0 bases and the J gene lost 7 bases, with 6 bases spanning the gap. CDR3 residues: CASSLEPNTQYF. DNA for the CDR3: TGCGCCAGCAGCTTGGAGCCAAATACGCAGTATTTT.

This chain connects TRBV20-1 to TRBJ2-1, with D perhaps TRBD2 (6 bases). V dropped 8 bases and J dropped 0 bases, with 11 bases sitting between them. CDR3 length equals 13 residues. Germline values: CDR1 DFQATT, CDR2 SNEGSKA (reference sequence). CDR3 in amino acids: CSSGPSSYNEQFF. Here the CDR3 DNA reads TGCAGTAGCGGGCCTAGCTCCTACAATGAGCAGTTCTTC.

V gene TRBV5-1 combines with J gene TRBJ1-6; 7 nucleotides match TRBD1. In germline, CDR1 is SGHRS, CDR2 YFSETQ. CDR3 size: 16 residues. The junction had 14 bases not matched to a gene; V was cut back by 4 bases and J by 10 bases. Here the CDR3 reads CASSRTGEAPGSPLHF. The CDR3 DNA follows: TGCGCCAGCAGCCGAACAGGGGAGGCGCCCGGGTCACCCCTCCACTTT.

This clonotype was seen at least ten times. DNA of the CDR3: TGCAGCGTTGAAGATCAACATGGAAAGGGCTCCTACGAGCAGTACTTC. Protein sequence: CSVEDQHGKGSYEQYF. The chain combines TRBV29-1 with TRBJ2-7, with D unresolved. V shed 0 bases and J shed 0 bases, with 15 bases lying between them. CDR1 SQVTM and CDR2 ANQGSEA come from the germline V gene. This CDR3 has 16 amino acids.

This clonotype was seen more than once but under ten times. The J gene is TRBJ1-2, the V gene TRBV7-2; perhaps TRBD1 as D (6 bases). There are 15 residues in the CDR3. CDR1 and CDR2 from the germline V gene are SGHTA and FQGNSA. V was trimmed by 2 bases and J by 4 bases, leaving 14 bases between them. CDR3 region: CASSLLHRASYGYTF. DNA of the CDR3: TGTGCCAGCAGCTTATTGCACAGGGCCTCCTATGGCTACACCTTC.

In its sample, this clonotype was seen a few times. This chain uses TRBV20-1 with TRBJ2-1; D may be TRBD2 (5 bases). The CDR3 runs 10 residues. Germline lookup yields CDR1 DFQATT and CDR2 SNEGSKA (reference sequence). Trimming took off 3 bases at V and 10 bases at J, with 7 bases between the two ends. The CDR3 sequence: CSASKREQFF. The CDR3 DNA reads as TGCAGTGCTAGCAAGCGGGAGCAGTTCTTC.

This clonotype was picked up a small number of times. The V and J genes are TRBV7-9 and TRBJ2-7; 9 nucleotides match TRBD1. Germline V CDR1 and CDR2: SEHNR, FQNEAQ (reference sequence). With 6 bases clipped from V and 4 bases from J, the junction kept 10 bases outside the gene matches. This CDR3 is built from 15 residues. DNA for the CDR3: TGTGCCAGCAGTTCTACCGGGACAGGGCGTTACGAGCAGTACTTC. This sequence encodes CASSSTGTGRYEQYF.

The rearrangement joins TRBV7-9 to TRBJ2-1; 7 bases align to TRBD2. There are 15 residues in the CDR3. The germline V gene has CDR1 SEHNR and CDR2 FQNEAQ (reference sequence). J lost 5 bases, V lost 3 bases, and 7 bases had no gene match. Here the CDR3 reads CASSFLAEGDNEQFF. In DNA form, the CDR3 reads TGTGCCAGCAGCTTTCTAGCGGAAGGGGACAATGAGCAGTTCTTC.

There are a few counts of this clonotype. V usage is TRBV24-1 and J usage is TRBJ2-3; D may be TRBD1 (5 bases). Germline CDR1 and CDR2: KGHDR and SFDVKD. Trimming removed 0 bases from V and 6 bases from J, with 12 bases in between. This CDR3 comprises 15 residues. CDR3 sequence reads: CATSDLARAGDTQYF. CDR3 DNA sequence: TGTGCCACCAGTGATTTGGCCAGGGCTGGGGATACGCAGTATTTT.

The chain couples TRBV18 to TRBJ2-4; D not resolved. The CDR3 spans 14 residues. The V and J ends lost 2 bases and 13 bases respectively, with 18 bases between them. Germline V gene lookup returns CDR1 KGHSH and CDR2 LQKENI. CDR3 coding DNA: TGTGCCAGCTCACCAGGAAGGGAAAGTTACGAACAGTACTTC. Its translation: CASSPGRESYEQYF. Filled out from reference TRBV18 and TRBJ2-4, the complete variable domain reads NAGVMQNPRHLVRRRGQEARLRCSPMKGHSHVYWYRQLPEEGLKFMVYLQKENIIDESGMPKERFSAEFPKEGPSILRIQQVVRGDSAAYFCASSPGRESYEQYFGAGTRLSVL.

The chain combines TRBV5-1 with TRBJ1-1; D not resolved. Germline V gene data show CDR1 as SGHRS and CDR2 as YFSETQ. The CDR3 is 12 residues long. Trimming left V 4 bases short and J 6 bases short, with 10 bases between. CDR3 sequence (DNA): TGCGCCAGCAGCGAAGACGCTTCTGAAGCTTTCTTT. Its protein product is CASSEDASEAFF.

This clonotype was found a few times. The rearrangement joins TRBV6-1 to TRBJ2-1; D is uncertain. The CDR3 is 14 residues long. The V end was cut by 3 bases, the J end by 4 bases, with 10 bases between. Germline values: CDR1 MNHNS, CDR2 SASEGT. The CDR3 spells CASSEPDTYNEQFF. CDR3 DNA sequence: TGTGCCAGCAGTGAGCCCGACACATACAATGAGCAGTTCTTC.

The genes are TRBV20-1 and TRBJ2-7; tentatively, D is TRBD1 (6 bases). Germline V gives CDR1 DFQATT, CDR2 SNEGSKA (reference sequence). Trimming took off 5 bases at V and 10 bases at J, with 18 bases between the two ends. The CDR3 has 12 residues. The CDR3 loop reads CSAGFMDSYQYF. DNA of the CDR3: TGCAGTGCTGGATTTATGGACAGTTACCAGTACTTC.

V is TRBV7-9 and J is TRBJ1-2; 7 nucleotides align to TRBD1. This CDR3 spans 14 amino acids. From germline, CDR1 is SEHNR and CDR2 FQNEAQ (reference sequence). V trimming: 4 bases; J trimming: 8 bases; junction bases outside the gene matches: 10. The CDR3 protein is CASSSRGGLGGYTF. As DNA, the CDR3 is TGTGCCAGCAGCTCGAGAGGGGGCCTGGGAGGCTACACCTTC.

This clonotype was counted a few times. CDR3 nucleotides: TGCGCCAGCAGCCAAGATGGGGTGGCAGGGGGCGTGAACACTGAAGCTTTCTTT. The encoded protein is CASSQDGVAGGVNTEAFF. V gene TRBV4-3 combines with J gene TRBJ1-1, with 8 nucleotides matching TRBD1. With V trimmed by 0 bases and J by 0 bases, 9 bases remained unmatched. Germline V CDR1 and CDR2: LGHNA, YSLEER. The CDR3 is 18 amino acids.

A few counts support this clonotype. The V call is TRBV20-1, the J call TRBJ2-3, with D uncertain. V lost 1 base and J 2 bases, leaving 13 bases between the germline ends. Germline V CDR1 and CDR2: DFQATT, SNEGSKA (reference sequence). The CDR3 length is 15 residues. In DNA, the CDR3 is TGCAGTGCTAGAGGAGACAAAACAATCACAGATACGCAGTATTTT. Protein product: CSARGDKTITDTQYF.

The J gene is TRBJ2-7, the V gene TRBV6-1; D gene ambiguous. Germline V gene sequence: CDR1 MNHNS, CDR2 SASEGT. CDR3 length: 13 residues. V dropped 5 bases and J dropped 0 bases, with 8 bases sitting between them. CDR3 region: CASSSVSSYEQYF. Here the CDR3 DNA reads TGTGCCAGCAGTAGCGTAAGCTCCTACGAGCAGTACTTC.

This clonotype was found a few times. Here the CDR3 reads CASSLPARPGLQIYEQYF. CDR3 bases: TGCGCCAGCAGCTTGCCCGCTCGACCGGGACTCCAGATCTACGAGCAGTACTTC. The rearrangement joins TRBV5-1 to TRBJ2-7, with TRBD2 as a possible D gene (6 bases). The V end was cut by 1 base, the J end by 3 bases, with 23 bases between. CDR1 SGHRS and CDR2 YFSETQ come from the germline V gene. The CDR3 is 18 amino acids.